The entry below gives a single T cell receptor beta chain sequence along with its context. The source of the sample is a study of blood T cell repertoires in COVID-19. Across the study: Donors in the United States, Italy and Spain gave samples during acute or convalescent COVID-19. PBMCs, B-cell-depleted T cells, or T cells provided the cDNA or gDNA that made up the material.

Source study methods: Cell counts per sample came from amplifying reference gene primers. Assay used: immunoSEQ multiplex PCR; TCRdb lists only in-frame clones, some missing. V and J calls and clone size are as listed in that table; D and trimming were resolved from the DNA. Among roughly 60,000 clones, around 77% were seen once, and the ten largest hold roughly 4.9%. The length of the CDR3 is 14 residues. V lost 4 bases to trimming and J lost 7 bases; unmatched junction nucleotides: 8. Germline values: CDR1 SNHLY, CDR2 FYNNEI. The gene calls are TRBV2 and TRBJ2-3; 7 bases agree with TRBD1. Sequencing used peripheral blood. This receptor was taken from a woman aged 70-85 years with COVID-19, enrolled during active disease. CDR3 protein: CASSAGTADYTQYF. As DNA, the CDR3 is TGTGCCAGCAGTGCGGGGACAGCTGACTATACGCAGTATTTT.